The 19 T cell receptor beta chains in this list originate from one sample, sequenced in a study of quantifying T cell responses using KT2 cells. In the study overall: RNA was reverse transcribed with TCR alpha and beta constant-region primers.

Each cDNA got a UMI-containing oligo ligated at its 3' end. The first PCR ran three to four cycles with an equimolar RC1.1 and RC1.2 beta primer mix. TCRdb redid the calling of the UMI-ligation and nested PCR reads with MiXCR, one entry per CDR3 protein. The profile shows 60,000 or so distinct CDR3 sequences, 9% to 15% of them singletons. The sequenced sample consisted of PBMCs spiked with cells of the T cell clone KT2. These receptors originate from a human donor.

This clonotype was counted at least ten times. The DNA for the CDR3 is TGTGCCACCAGTGATCCTGGGGGAAGCGGAAGGAATACCGGGGAGCTGTTTTTT. Residues: CATSDPGGSGRNTGELFF. V is TRBV24-1 and J is TRBJ2-2; D may be TRBD1 or TRBD2 (5 bases each). Germline V gives CDR1 KGHDR, CDR2 SFDVKD. V lost 3 bases, J lost 5 bases, and 21 bases lay in between. This CDR3 contains 18 residues.

The sample holds a few counts of this clonotype. J is TRBJ1-2 and V is TRBV9; 9 bases map to TRBD1. The V gene's germline CDR1 is SGDLS and CDR2 YYNGEE. With 4 bases clipped from V and 5 bases from J, the junction kept 9 bases outside the gene matches. The CDR3 totals 15 residues. The CDR3 DNA reads TGTGCCAGCAGCACTTCCGGGACAGGGTCTTATGGCTACACCTTC. This codes for CASSTSGTGSYGYTF.

CDR3 residues: CASSPSPTSGRREQYF. CDR3 nucleotides: TGCGCCAGCAGTCCTTCCCCCACTAGCGGGAGACGTGAGCAGTACTTC. The V gene is TRBV4-3, the J gene TRBJ2-7; 11 nucleotides match TRBD2. CDR3 length equals 16 residues. The germline V gene has CDR1 LGHNA and CDR2 YSLEER. Germline trimming cut 6 bases from V and 7 bases from J; bases unmatched to any gene: 14.

The rearrangement links TRBV12-3 or TRBV12-4 to TRBJ1-1, with TRBD1 matching 12 bases. The CDR3 contains 18 residues. V was clipped by 3 bases and J by 5 bases; unmatched bases: 13. For the CDR3, the DNA is TGTGCCAGCAGTTTTTACACCGGGACAGGGGGCTGGGGTACTGAAGCTTTCTTT. Its translation is CASSFYTGTGGWGTEAFF.

This clonotype was counted a few times. This chain joins TRBV12-3 or TRBV12-4 and TRBJ2-2; D is possibly TRBD1 or TRBD2 (6 bases each). This CDR3 spans 16 amino acids. V was pared by 5 bases and J by 1 base, with 14 bases between. Written as DNA, the CDR3 is TGTGCCAGCAGTGGGGGGCGACCCCAGAACACCGGGGAGCTGTTTTTT. Protein sequence: CASSGGRPQNTGELFF.

This clonotype was seen only a few times. The CDR3 nucleotides are TGTGCCAGCAGTCCCTACGCCGGTGAAAAACTGTTTTTT. This translates into CASSPYAGEKLFF. The V and J genes are TRBV27 and TRBJ1-4; D gene ambiguous. V was trimmed by 5 bases and J by 7 bases, leaving 11 bases between them. This CDR3 is built from 13 residues. CDR1 and CDR2 from the germline V gene are MNHEY and SMNVEV (reference sequence).

The V and J genes are TRBV20-1 and TRBJ1-1, with 7 nucleotides matching TRBD1. With 5 bases clipped from V and 3 bases from J, the junction kept 12 bases outside the gene matches. This CDR3 has 15 residues. CDR1 and CDR2 (germline): DFQATT, SNEGSKA (reference sequence). The CDR3 here is CSAAQSGTADTEAFF. In DNA, the CDR3 is TGCAGTGCTGCCCAATCCGGGACAGCAGACACTGAAGCTTTCTTT.

The chain couples TRBV9 to TRBJ1-3; TRBD1 is a possible D gene (5 bases). Germline V gives CDR1 SGDLS, CDR2 YYNGEE. The CDR3 loop spans 15 amino acids. Trimming removed 7 bases at V and 8 bases at J, with 22 bases between. Written as DNA, the CDR3 is TGTGCCAGCTCACGACGGGACCCCGGGAGGGACACCATATATTTT. It codes for CASSRRDPGRDTIYF.

The chain joins TRBV27 to TRBJ2-1; 11 positions match TRBD2. This CDR3 region has 18 residues. The germline gives CDR1 MNHEY, CDR2 SMNVEV (reference sequence). The trim removed 6 bases at V and 3 bases at J, leaving 13 bases unmatched. The CDR3 sequence is CASSPTPPGLADYNEQFF. CDR3 DNA sequence: TGTGCCAGCAGCCCCACCCCTCCGGGACTAGCGGACTACAATGAGCAGTTCTTC.

Many counts were recorded for this clonotype. This sequence joins TRBV20-1 and TRBJ2-3, with D perhaps matching TRBD2 (6 bases). The ends were cut back, 5 bases at V and 1 base at J, with 16 bases in the middle. CDR1 is DFQATT, CDR2 SNEGSKA, per germline (reference sequence). This CDR3 is built from 15 residues. For the CDR3, the DNA is TGCAGTGCTGGATTAAGGGAGGAGGGCACAGATACGCAGTATTTT. The encoded protein is CSAGLREEGTDTQYF.

The rearrangement joins TRBV2 to TRBJ2-6; a weak D match, TRBD2 (6 bases). CDR1 and CDR2 from the germline V gene are SNHLY and FYNNEI. Trimming removed 7 bases at V and 1 base at J, with 14 bases between. The CDR3 extends over 16 amino acids. The CDR3 nucleotides are TGTGCCAGCAACAAATTGGGGAGGTCTGGGGCCAACGTCCTGACTTTC. Its protein is CASNKLGRSGANVLTF.

This chain uses TRBV6-1 with TRBJ1-2; TRBD1 is a possible D gene (5 bases). The CDR3 covers 12 residues. Trimming stripped 7 bases from V and 4 bases from J, with 10 bases between. Germline values: CDR1 MNHNS, CDR2 SASEGT. CDR3 in DNA: TGTGCCAGCACCCTAGACAGCTATGGCTACACCTTC. It codes for CASTLDSYGYTF.

This clonotype has a handful of counts. V gene TRBV7-9 combines with J gene TRBJ1-1, with D unclear. Germline V CDR1 and CDR2: SEHNR, FQNEAQ (reference sequence). Trimming shortened V by 2 bases and J by 8 bases, and 9 bases separated the two germline ends. CDR3 length: 12 residues. The CDR3 DNA reads as TGTGCCAGCAGCTTACGGTCCCCCGAAGCTTTCTTT. This gives the protein CASSLRSPEAFF.

This clonotype has a handful of counts. V gene TRBV7-6 combines with J gene TRBJ2-2; D not certain. V lost 0 bases to trimming and J lost 1 base, with 6 bases between them. Germline assignment: CDR1 SGHVS and CDR2 FNYEAQ. This CDR3 is 15 amino acids long. The CDR3 DNA reads TGTGCCAGCAGCTTAGCTCCAGGGAACACCGGGGAGCTGTTTTTT. Residues: CASSLAPGNTGELFF. Full variable domain (missing parts from reference TRBV7-6 and TRBJ2-2): GAGVSQSPRYKVTKRGQDVALRCDPISGHVSLYWYRQALGQGPEFLTYFNYEAQQDKSGLPNDRFSAERPEGSISTLTIQRTEQRDSAMYRCASSLAPGNTGELFFGEGSRLTVL.

This clonotype was seen a few times. An end of the junction differs from the germline gene, which may be a read error. The chain carries TRBV5-5 and TRBJ2-7; unclear D gene. CDR1 is SGHKS and CDR2 is YYEKEE in the germline V gene (reference sequence). The CDR3 consists of 12 residues. This chain's CDR3 is CASSLESRASVF. The CDR3, as DNA: TGTGCCAGCAGCTTGGAATCTCGGGCTTCGGTCTTC.

This rearrangement joins TRBV20-1 to TRBJ2-3; TRBD2 aligns across 8 bases. The CDR3 totals 15 residues. Germline V gives CDR1 DFQATT, CDR2 SNEGSKA (reference sequence). V lost 3 bases and J lost 7; bases outside the gene matches: 12. CDR3 sequence: CSASNPSGPSHTQYF. DNA of the CDR3: TGCAGTGCTAGTAACCCTAGCGGGCCTTCGCATACGCAGTATTTT.

The J gene is TRBJ1-1, the V gene TRBV6-5, with D perhaps TRBD1 (6 bases). The germline V gene encodes CDR1 MNHEY and CDR2 SVGAGI. Trimming pared 4 bases from V and 7 bases from J, leaving 13 bases between. The CDR3 length is 13 residues. CDR3 loop: CASSSAGVREAFF. DNA of the CDR3: TGTGCCAGCAGTTCAGCAGGGGTCCGTGAAGCTTTCTTT.

This clonotype was recorded a few times. The chain carries TRBV20-1 and TRBJ1-2; D possibly corresponds to TRBD1 (5 bases). Trimming removed 4 bases at V and 5 bases at J, with 14 bases between. The germline V gene encodes CDR1 DFQATT and CDR2 SNEGSKA (reference sequence). This CDR3 has 13 amino acids. CDR3 amino acids: CSANGAVDYGYTF. The CDR3 region has the DNA TGCAGTGCTAATGGGGCGGTTGATTATGGCTACACCTTC.

This clonotype was detected ten times or more. The chain couples TRBV11-2 to TRBJ1-6, with TRBD1 as a possible D gene (6 bases). Trimming took off 2 bases at V and 6 bases at J, with 8 bases between the two ends. The CDR3 runs 14 residues. In germline, CDR1 is SGHAT, CDR2 FQNNGV. This chain's CDR3 is CASSLYRANSPLHF. The CDR3 DNA follows: TGTGCCAGCAGCTTATACAGGGCTAATTCACCCCTCCACTTT.